This T cell receptor (beta chain) derives from a study of shared clonotypes between healthy human individuals (TCRdb year 2020). Study-wide context: The cohort included a few men and a couple of women between 18 and 49 years of age. For each donor, CD4 naive and CD4 memory were each run on three plates, CD8 naive on two plates, and CD8 memory on one plate. To estimate repertoire size and how much clonotypes are shared between individuals, the study performed deep sequencing of blood TCR repertoires from 4 to 6 healthy adults. Libraries were prepared and TCR repertoires were sequenced by different laboratories using diverse techniques, in order to increase sequencing depth and limit assay-specific biases. Each donor's leukapheresis produced roughly between roughly 0.85 and 10 billion PBMCs.

Using the deep immunoSEQ assay, TCR CDR3 regions were amplified from genomic DNA by multiplex PCR. For each cell subset, the extracted genomic DNA was distributed evenly across all wells of several immunoSEQ 96-well plates, and each plate served as one replicate. For sorted subsets, approximately 200 ng of genomic DNA, equivalent to 30,000 or so T cell genomes, went into each replicate PCR. The purified libraries were quantified using a Qubit 3.0 fluorometer, sized with a Bioanalyzer 2100, and then quantified again using the KAPA Library Quantification kit. Every immunoSEQ 96-well plate was sequenced on a separate single-read 150-cycle Illumina NextSeq 550 flow cell. Processing in the source paper ran as follows. Because only junctional sequences without quality scores were contained in the immunoSEQ output, filtering matching that applied to full-length reads could not be performed. To assign V/J genes and CDR3, sequences were annotated against IMGT germline references using PyIR, a Python wrapper for IgBLAST v1.9. Any read was removed if the V/J assignment was weak (E-value above 1e-6), the CDR3 was missing, or the read contained stop codons, out-of-frame junctions, or ambiguous translated residues. A V3J clonotype was defined by an identical inferred V gene, J gene, and CDR3 amino acid sequence. Percentage overlap between repertoires was computed as shared unique clonotypes divided by the size of the smaller repertoire. Repertoire richness was assessed with RTK rarefaction, the Chao1 estimator, and Recon v2.1 estimates of unobserved clonotypes. Generation probabilities for all TCRbeta clonotypes obtained by the gDNA method from a handful of donors were computed using OLGA. TCRdb mirrors the immuneACCESS table, restricted to in-frame sequences. Some clones are absent from its copies; in checked studies, under half trace to an unresolved V gene, and the reason for the others is unknown. Clonal size and the V and J genes are those of that table, whereas D and trimming came from the DNA. This sample comprises some 900,000 clones, over 75% of them detected only once. The ten largest clones capture around 1.4% of the sample.

Donors were healthy HIV-negative adults with no recently reported acute infections or vaccinations. Every donor was a Caucasian adult living in Nashville, Tennessee, USA. CD4+ T cells were enriched by magnetic negative selection; naive cells were then positively selected on CD45RA, and the negative fraction formed the memory subset. Blood was obtained by leukapheresis, after which PBMCs were separated by Ficoll-Histopaque density gradient centrifugation and cryopreserved in liquid nitrogen vapor phase. Analytical flow cytometry was used to check the purity and quantity of every magnetically sorted T cell population. Each sorted fraction had its genomic DNA isolated and then quantified by UV absorbance on a Nanodrop 2000c. In the germline V gene (reference sequence), CDR1 corresponds to GTSNPN and CDR2 to SVGIG. Its CDR3 holds 15 amino acids, cysteine through phenylalanine. The entry retains the CDR3 DNA only, 45 bases that are in frame from base 1. Here V drops 5 bases and J drops 9 bases, and the junction holds 10 bases not matched to any gene.

In the case of this clone: The clone's antigen remains unknown. No base-level quality is on record; no much larger clone is a single base apart.

Study-wide findings and limitations: Estimated clonotype richness was generally larger for naive than for memory subsets. Pairwise subsampling indicated that sequencing depth was expected to affect the degree of clonotype sharing among donors. Clonotypes shared by all four sorted-subset donors showed higher generation probabilities than non-shared clonotypes. Rarefaction of sorted-subset datasets indicated incomplete sequencing despite the large sequencing depth. Sampling was restricted to blood, and TCR repertoires in tissue are likely to differ from TCR repertoires in blood. When four donors were compared, the shared fraction of clonotypes was roughly 4.8% for naive CD4, about 4% for naive CD8, about 2.4% for memory CD4, and under 0.5% for memory CD8. The genetic and exposure-history diversity represented was limited by the small number of donors.

This chain joins TRBV30 to TRBJ1-6, with 10 bases aligning to TRBD1. Sequencing input: memory CD4+ T cells sorted from blood. The meaning of the sample's cell subset or site label: CD45RA-negative fraction. The sequence was obtained from a man between 18 and 29 years old in good health. The DNA sequence follows: TGTGCCTGGGGACCCCGGGACAGGGGTTTTTCACCCCTCCACTTT. Protein translation: CAWGPRDRGFSPLHF.